These 25 T cell receptor beta chains were sequenced from one sample in a study of blood T cell repertoires in COVID-19. The protocol was immunoSEQ multiplex PCR, while the TCRdb copy is restricted to in-frame clones and leaves out a portion. Here the sample spans roughly 260,000 clones, 82% being singletons. Specimen: peripheral blood. These receptors originate from an elderly woman with active or convalescent COVID-19.

V is TRBV5-1 and J is TRBJ1-1; D unclear. CDR1 and CDR2 (germline): SGHRS, YFSETQ. V was trimmed by 2 bases and J by 4 bases, leaving 12 bases between them. The CDR3 length is 14 residues. CDR3 amino acids: CASSFDFEGTEAFF. Here the CDR3 DNA reads TGCGCCAGCAGCTTCGATTTTGAGGGCACTGAAGCTTTCTTT.

The chain recombines TRBV5-5 with TRBJ1-2; 8 bases map to TRBD1. CDR1 and CDR2 (germline): SGHKS, YYEKEE (reference sequence). CDR3 length: 14 residues. The junction had 15 bases not matched to a gene; V was cut back by 9 bases and J by 8 bases. CDR3 nucleotide sequence: TGTGCCACCAGGACAGGGACCCAGAGAGGCGGCTACACCTTC. As protein: CATRTGTQRGGYTF.

This chain links TRBV19 with TRBJ1-1, with 8 bases identical to TRBD1. The CDR3 runs to 15 residues. In germline, CDR1 is LNHDA, CDR2 SQIVND (reference sequence). With 4 bases clipped from V and 3 bases from J, the junction kept 7 bases outside the gene matches. The CDR3 reads CASSTQGARDTEAFF. As DNA, the CDR3 is TGTGCCAGTAGTACCCAGGGGGCGCGTGACACTGAAGCTTTCTTT.

This clone showed up just once. The rearrangement links TRBV11-2 to TRBJ2-1; 7 positions match TRBD1. In germline, CDR1 is SGHAT, CDR2 FQNNGV. The CDR3 length is 13 residues. V dropped 5 bases and J dropped 4; count of bases not matched to a gene: 2. DNA for the CDR3: TGTGCCAGCAGCACGACAGGGTACAATGAGCAGTTCTTC. Its protein product is CASSTTGYNEQFF.

J is TRBJ2-3 and V is TRBV21-1; the table's D call of TRBD2 was not tested on the DNA. TRBV21-1 is a pseudogene. This CDR3 has 18 residues. The CDR3 sequence: CASSLARWAGGRADTQYF. The CDR3, as DNA: TGTGCCAGCAGTCTCGCTCGTTGGGCGGGGGGCCGAGCAGATACGCAGTATTTT.

On this clone itself: This CDR3 is also generated by other DNA sequences in the sample. The V and J genes are TRBV29-1 and TRBJ2-7; 11 bases line up with TRBD1. In germline, CDR1 is SQVTM, CDR2 ANQGSEA. The CDR3 totals 12 residues. V was pared by 6 bases and J by 3 bases, with 1 base of the junction left unmatched. CDR3 residues: CSVGTGGYEQYF. The DNA of the CDR3 is TGCAGCGTGGGGACAGGGGGCTACGAGCAGTACTTC.

This sequence joins TRBV5-8 and TRBJ2-3; TRBD2 matches 11 bases. V shed 2 bases and J 5 bases; nucleotides not matched to a gene: 10. Germline V gene sequence: CDR1 SGHTS, CDR2 YDEGEE. The CDR3 sequence is 17 residues long. The DNA of the CDR3 is TGTGCCAGCAGCTTTGAGGCTAGCGGGGGGTATGAAGATACGCAGTATTTT. This sequence encodes CASSFEASGGYEDTQYF.

The rearrangement links TRBV14 to TRBJ1-1; D is undetermined. Germline CDR1 reads SGHDN; CDR2 reads FVKESK. This CDR3 spans 13 amino acids. V shed 4 bases and J shed 10 bases, with 16 bases lying between them. The CDR3 nucleotides read TGTGCCAGCAGCCCCGACGCGGCATCTGTAGCTTTCTTT. Translation gives CASSPDAASVAFF.

The chain employs TRBV24-1 and TRBJ1-5, with D uncertain. The CDR3 length is 15 residues. The germline V gene has CDR1 KGHDR and CDR2 SFDVKD. Trimming left V 4 bases short and J 4 bases short, with 13 bases between. CDR3 loop: CATSDSLSGNQPQHF. As DNA, the CDR3 is TGTGCCACCAGTGACTCGCTATCGGGGAATCAGCCCCAGCATTTT.

The DNA of the CDR3 is TGTGCCAGCAGCTTGGGGACTCCGTCCTACAATGAGCAGTTCTTC. Translated, it gives CASSLGTPSYNEQFF. The chain is built from TRBV5-4 and TRBJ2-1; weak D call: TRBD2 (5 bases). Germline assignment: CDR1 SGHNT and CDR2 YYREEE (reference sequence). The CDR3 loop spans 15 amino acids. V gave up 0 bases and J gave up 1 base, with 8 bases separating them.

V usage is TRBV19 and J usage is TRBJ2-1, with 8 bases lining up with TRBD2. The J segment lost 0 bases and the V segment lost 5 bases, leaving 9 bases of the junction unmatched. CDR3 length: 17 amino acids. Germline V gene lookup returns CDR1 LNHDA and CDR2 SQIVND (reference sequence). CDR3 loop: CASSLPGGGASYNEQFF. The DNA of the CDR3 is TGTGCCAGTAGTCTCCCGGGGGGGGGTGCCTCCTACAATGAGCAGTTCTTC.

V usage is TRBV28 and J usage is TRBJ1-5; weak D call: TRBD1 (6 bases). This CDR3 region has 15 residues. Germline loops: CDR1 MDHEN, CDR2 SYDVKM. The V end lost 1 base, the J end lost 6 bases, and 13 bases lay between the germline ends. CDR3 protein: CASSLLEGGFQPQHF. CDR3 in DNA: TGTGCCAGCAGTTTATTGGAAGGGGGATTTCAGCCCCAGCATTTT.

V and J are TRBV13 and TRBJ1-3; 7 nucleotides line up with TRBD1. CDR3 length equals 14 residues. V lost 5 bases and J lost 2; bases outside the gene matches: 3. Looked up from germline, CDR1 is PRHDT and CDR2 is FYEKMQ (reference sequence). CDR3 sequence reads: CASSPGTAGNTIYF. CDR3 nucleotide sequence: TGTGCCAGCAGCCCCGGGACAGCTGGAAACACCATATATTTT. Together with reference TRBV13 and TRBJ1-3, the CDR3 gives the full variable domain: AAGVIQSPRHLIKEKRETATLKCYPIPRHDTVYWYQQGPGQDPQFLISFYEKMQSDKGSIPDRFSAQQFSDYHSELNMSSLELGDSALYFCASSPGTAGNTIYFGEGSWLTVV.

The rearrangement uses TRBV5-1 and TRBJ1-5; 7 positions match TRBD1. Germline assignment: CDR1 SGHRS and CDR2 YFSETQ. CDR3 length equals 15 residues. The V and J ends lost 4 bases and 5 bases, in that order; junction bases with no gene match: 9. CDR3 residues: CASSPGGGMDQPQHF. In DNA, the CDR3 is TGCGCCAGCAGCCCAGGGGGAGGAATGGATCAGCCCCAGCATTTT.

This clone was counted only a few times. The chain joins TRBV6-5 to TRBJ2-5, with 12 bases lining up with TRBD2. The CDR3 spans 14 residues. V trimming: 6 bases; J trimming: 3 bases; junction bases outside the gene matches: 2. Germline V gene lookup returns CDR1 MNHEY and CDR2 SVGAGI. The DNA for the CDR3 is TGTGCCAGCAGACTAGCGGGAGGCAAAGAGACCCAGTACTTC. Its translation is CASRLAGGKETQYF.

The rearrangement joins TRBV30 to TRBJ1-6; a weak D match, TRBD1 (5 bases). Germline assignment: CDR1 GTSNPN and CDR2 SVGIG (reference sequence). This CDR3 has 15 amino acids. V was cut by 4 bases and J by 7 bases, with 17 bases left in between. CDR3: CAWNIRRQGNSPLHF. In DNA form, the CDR3 reads TGTGCCTGGAACATCAGGCGCCAGGGAAATTCACCCCTCCACTTT.

This clone was observed a handful of times. The chain employs TRBV6-5 and TRBJ1-1, with 7 bases lining up with TRBD1. This CDR3 region has 14 residues. Germline V gives CDR1 MNHEY, CDR2 SVGAGI. V lost 6 bases to trimming and J lost 2 bases; unmatched junction nucleotides: 6. CDR3 in DNA: TGTGCCAGCAGCCTACGACAGGGAAACACTGAAGCTTTCTTT. Translating gives CASSLRQGNTEAFF.

This sequence joins TRBV18 and TRBJ1-2, with D unresolved. The germline V gene has CDR1 KGHSH and CDR2 LQKENI. V dropped 1 base and J dropped 4 bases, with 10 bases sitting between them. The CDR3 contains 14 residues. The CDR3 nucleotides are TGTGCCAGCTCACCACTGGAGCAGATCTATGGCTACACCTTC. As protein: CASSPLEQIYGYTF.

The chain links TRBV5-1 to TRBJ1-4; D remains unclear. The germline V and J ends were trimmed by 4 bases and 3 bases, with 10 bases remaining between them. CDR1 is SGHRS and CDR2 is YFSETQ in the germline V gene. The CDR3 runs to 14 residues. The CDR3: CASSRQASNEKLFF. The CDR3 region has the DNA TGCGCCAGCAGCCGTCAGGCTTCTAATGAAAAACTGTTTTTT.

This chain uses TRBV10-3 with TRBJ1-4; D is perhaps TRBD1 (6 bases). The V gene's germline CDR1 is ENHRY and CDR2 SYGVKD. The CDR3 is 13 residues long. Trimming shortened V by 3 bases and J by 8 bases, and 10 bases separated the two germline ends. The CDR3 spells CAISDRGEEKLFF. The CDR3 DNA reads TGTGCCATCAGTGACAGGGGAGAAGAAAAACTGTTTTTT.

The chain combines TRBV10-3 with TRBJ2-5; 7 nucleotides agree with TRBD1. After removal of 2 bases from V and 2 bases from J, the junction contained 8 bases not matched to a gene. The CDR3 contains 16 residues. Germline CDR1 reads ENHRY; CDR2 reads SYGVKD. The CDR3 protein is CAISEGTWDSQETQYF. CDR3 bases: TGTGCCATCAGTGAGGGGACGTGGGACAGTCAAGAGACCCAGTACTTC.

This clone was seen more than once but under ten times. The chain recombines TRBV6-1 with TRBJ1-2; D is possibly TRBD1 (5 bases). From germline, CDR1 is MNHNS and CDR2 SASEGT. Trimming cost V 0 bases and J 5 bases, with 10 bases left between them. The CDR3 is 14 residues long. CDR3: CASSEAGTYYGYTF. In nucleotides, the CDR3 is TGTGCCAGCAGTGAAGCAGGGACTTATTATGGCTACACCTTC.

The chain is built from TRBV25-1 and TRBJ2-2, with 9 nucleotides matching TRBD2. Germline values: CDR1 MGHDK, CDR2 SYGVNS. The CDR3 is made up of 15 amino acids. J was trimmed by 6 bases and V by 1 base; bases with no gene match: 3. CDR3 coding DNA: TGTGCCAGCAGTGAATCTCGACTAGCGGCCGGGGAGCTGTTTTTT. Encoded protein: CASSESRLAAGELFF.

The chain combines TRBV27 with TRBJ1-6; 7 bases are shared with TRBD1. Looked up from germline, CDR1 is MNHEY and CDR2 is SMNVEV (reference sequence). J lost 4 bases, V lost 4 bases, and 13 bases had no gene match. The CDR3 has 18 residues. The CDR3 bases are TGTGCCAGCAGTTATCGGGCCCCGGGACAGACTTATAATTCACCCCTCCACTTT. It translates to CASSYRAPGQTYNSPLHF.

The CDR3 protein is CASSEGLGSPLHF. Here the CDR3 DNA reads TGTGCCAGCAGCGAGGGCCTGGGTTCACCCCTCCACTTT. The V gene is TRBV11-3, the J gene TRBJ1-6, with D hard to call. CDR1 and CDR2 from the germline V gene are SGHNT and YENEEA. The CDR3 spans 13 residues. Trimming took off 5 bases at V and 9 bases at J, with 11 bases between the two ends.